This paragraph reports one T cell receptor beta chain. Up to 2 ug genomic DNA was used for TCRB CDR3 amplification. Sequenced by immunoSEQ multiplex PCR; TCRdb stores in-frame clones only, minus some. The data show about 73,000 clones, almost 85% seen once. This entry belongs to a study of glioma-infiltrating T cells after dendritic cell vaccination. None of the glioblastoma patients had an isocitrate dehydrogenase mutation. This CDR3 spans 15 amino acids. Germline CDR1 reads SQVTM; CDR2 reads ANQGSEA. V was cut by 5 bases and J by 3 bases, with 19 bases left in between. The TCR sequence derives from a human donor with glioblastoma. This chain links TRBV29-1 with TRBJ1-2; no clear D gene. This sample comprised blood, obtained before dendritic cell vaccination. CDR3 bases: TGCAGCGTTCTCCTATCTCAGACGACTTACTATGGCTACACCTTC. Translation: CSVLLSQTTYYGYTF.